This T cell receptor (beta chain) comes out of a study of post-analysis software for immune sequencing data. Whole-study findings and limits: When patients were compared with controls, 5 or 6 TRBV segments were more frequent, TRBV5-6, TRBV5-1 and TRBV20-1 among them. A significant reduction in normalized Chao1 diversity was observed in multiple sclerosis patients versus controls.

TCR beta cDNA libraries had unique molecular identifiers. TCRdb called the PCR reads again in MiXCR, with one record for every CDR3 protein. The sample yields about 500,000 distinct CDR3 sequences, roughly 45% seen once. This clonotype has just one count. No antigen is known for it. The CDR3 has 16 residues. From germline, CDR1 is SGHDN and CDR2 FVKESK. Trimming took 0 bases from V and 0 from J, leaving 11 bases between them. Sequencing used blood. The chain carries TRBV14 and TRBJ1-1; perhaps TRBD1 as D (6 bases). The clonotype originates from a girl aged 10 to 17 with multiple sclerosis. The CDR3 nucleotides read TGTGCCAGCAGCCAAGATCTGGGACATTTGAACACTGAAGCTTTCTTT. This encodes CASSQDLGHLNTEAFF.